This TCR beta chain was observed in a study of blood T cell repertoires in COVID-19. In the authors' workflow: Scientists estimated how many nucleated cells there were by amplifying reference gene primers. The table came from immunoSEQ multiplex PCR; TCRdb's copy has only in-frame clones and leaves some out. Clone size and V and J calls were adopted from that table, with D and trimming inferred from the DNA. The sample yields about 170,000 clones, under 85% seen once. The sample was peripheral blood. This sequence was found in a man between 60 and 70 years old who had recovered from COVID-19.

For the CDR3, the DNA is TGTGCCAGCAGCTTTGGAGGTTATGGCTACACCTTC. This gives the protein CASSFGGYGYTF. The rearrangement links TRBV7-3 to TRBJ1-2; D not resolved. Per the germline V gene, CDR1 is SGHTA and CDR2 is FQGTGA. Trimming removed 3 bases from V and 5 bases from J, with 7 bases in between. The CDR3 spans 12 residues.